This TCR beta chain was documented in a study of blood T cell repertoires in COVID-19. Overall study: In each case, the material was cDNA or gDNA derived from T cells, B-cell-depleted T cells, or PBMCs.

CDR1 and CDR2 (germline): MDHEN, SYDVKM. This CDR3 contains 15 residues. V gave up 2 bases and J gave up 6 bases; unmatched junction bases: 7. The Seattle site enrolled patients during active infection and followed them longitudinally. Authors' data handling: Cell counts per sample came from amplifying reference gene primers. The protocol was immunoSEQ multiplex PCR, while the TCRdb copy is restricted to in-frame clones and leaves out a portion. V and J calls plus clone size are reproduced from that table; the DNA served to infer D and trimming. Of roughly 150,000 clones in the sample, roughly 86% are singletons; the top ten hold less than 3%.

This chain connects TRBV28 to TRBJ1-3; 7 nucleotides agree with TRBD1. The TCR comes from a woman older than 75 with COVID-19, enrolled during active disease. The material sequenced was peripheral blood. The CDR3 region is CASSLDGTVQNTIYF. DNA of the CDR3: TGTGCCAGCAGTTTAGACGGGACAGTACAAAACACCATATATTTT.